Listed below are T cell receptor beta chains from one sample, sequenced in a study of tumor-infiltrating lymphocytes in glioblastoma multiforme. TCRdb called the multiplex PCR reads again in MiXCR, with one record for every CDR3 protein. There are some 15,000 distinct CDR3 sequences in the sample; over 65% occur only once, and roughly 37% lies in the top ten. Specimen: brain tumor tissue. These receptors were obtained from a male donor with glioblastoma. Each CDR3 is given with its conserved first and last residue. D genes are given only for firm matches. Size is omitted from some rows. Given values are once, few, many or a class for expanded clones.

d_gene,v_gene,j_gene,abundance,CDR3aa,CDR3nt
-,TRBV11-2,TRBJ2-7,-,CSTSTNLAGSSYEQYF,TGTTCCACGTCGACGAATTTAGCCGGAAGCTCCTACGAGCAGTACTTC
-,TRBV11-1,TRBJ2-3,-,CASSQASVTDTQYF,TGTGCCAGCAGCCAGGCTAGCGTCACAGATACGCAGTATTTT
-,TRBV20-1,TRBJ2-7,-,CSARERGRYPYEQYF,TGCAGTGCTAGAGAGAGAGGACGGTACCCCTACGAGCAGTACTTC
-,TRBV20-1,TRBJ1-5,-,CSASPGSGFNQPQHF,TGCAGTGCTAGTCCAGGGTCGGGATTCAATCAGCCCCAGCATTTT
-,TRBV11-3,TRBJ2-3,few,CASSQNTDTQYF,TGTGCCAGCAGCCAAAACACAGATACGCAGTATTTT
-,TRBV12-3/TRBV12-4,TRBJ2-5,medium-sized,CASSPETGQETQYF,TGTGCCAGCAGTCCCGAGACAGGTCAAGAGACCCAGTACTTC
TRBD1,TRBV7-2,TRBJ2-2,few,CASSRLRGRTGELFF,TGTGCCAGCAGTCGTTTAAGGGGGCGAACCGGGGAGCTGTTTTTT
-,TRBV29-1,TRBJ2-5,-,CSVRRETQYF,TGCAGCGTTCGCCGAGAGACCCAGTACTTC
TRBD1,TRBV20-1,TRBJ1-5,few,CSARGDRYSNQPRHF,TGCAGTGCTCGAGGGGACAGGTATAGCAATCAGCCTCGGCATTTT
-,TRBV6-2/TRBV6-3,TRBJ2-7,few,CASSEFTYEQYF,TGTGCCAGCAGCGAGTTTACCTACGAGCAGTACTTC
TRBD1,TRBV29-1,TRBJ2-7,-,CVVPGQGFYEQYF,TGCGTAGTACCCGGACAGGGCTTCTACGAGCAGTACTTC
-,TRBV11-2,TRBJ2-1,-,CASSLSSFRVNERFF,TGTGCCAGCAGCTTATCCTCCTTCAGGGTCAATGAGCGGTTCTTC
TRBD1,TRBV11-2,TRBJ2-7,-,CASSTLQLTGGPIRGQCF,TGTGCCAGCAGCACTCTTCAACTGACAGGGGGCCCTATACGGGGGCAATGCTTC
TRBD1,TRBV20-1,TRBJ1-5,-,CGARDRDRSFQPQHF,TGCGGTGCTAGAGATCGGGACAGGAGTTTTCAGCCCCAGCATTTC
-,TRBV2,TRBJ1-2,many,CASSISQGPGYGYTF,TGTGCCAGCAGTATATCTCAGGGGCCGGGCTATGGCTACACCTTC
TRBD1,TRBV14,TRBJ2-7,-,CASRQRDSRYEQYF,TGTGCCAGCAGACAAAGGGACAGCCGGTACGAGCAGTACTTC
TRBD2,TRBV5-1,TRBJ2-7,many,CASSRDGGGITGQYF,TGCGCCAGCAGCCGGGACGGCGGGGGGATTACGGGGCAGTACTTC
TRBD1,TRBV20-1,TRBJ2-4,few,CSARDPDRGIQKAKNIQYF,TGCAGTGCTAGAGATCCGGACAGGGGGATTCAGAAAGCCAAAAACATTCAGTACTTC
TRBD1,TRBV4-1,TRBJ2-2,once,CASSLRDRDEKNTGELFF,TGCGCCAGCAGCCTCCGGGACAGGGATGAGAAGAACACCGGGGAGCTGTTTTTT
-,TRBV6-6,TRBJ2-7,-,CASSYSVGTPTYEQYF,TGTGCCAGCAGTTACTCGGTTGGGACACCAACCTACGAGCAGTACTTC